This T cell receptor beta chain appears in the sequencing data of a study of Graves' ophthalmopathy and Graves' hyperthyroidism. Findings and limits, study-wide: Most expanded clonotypes in thyroid above 0.001 frequency also showed up in blood. Ophthalmopathy progression prediction by the model yielded a sensitivity of more than 60% and a specificity of approximately 72%.

Germline V gene sequence: CDR1 MNHEY, CDR2 SVGAGI. This CDR3 comprises 12 residues. V was pared by 0 bases and J by 8 bases, with 7 bases between. This clonotype was counted between two and nine times. Antigen specificity is unknown. Certain patients were not enrolled. These were patients with other autoimmune diseases, uncontrolled infections, pregnancy or lactation. Orbital computed tomography and thyroid ultrasound, along with TRAb, serum thyroxine and clinical symptoms, underpinned diagnosis. The authors amplified TCR beta CDR3 regions from RNA transcripts. HTBI primers were employed in first-round RT-PCR, then a second-round multiplex PCR followed. TCRdb recomputed calls from the multiplex PCR reads with MiXCR, one row per CDR3 protein. The sample shows approximately 160,000 distinct CDR3 sequences, approximately 40% of them seen only once.

Sequenced input: peripheral blood. This sequence was found in a man aged 25 to 40 with Graves' ophthalmopathy. The chain employs TRBV6-5 and TRBJ1-2, with D hard to call. CDR3 protein: CASSYSIQGYTF. CDR3 coding DNA: TGTGCCAGCAGTTACTCGATTCAAGGCTACACCTTC.